This entry is about one T cell receptor beta chain. Its target is unknown. The data stem from a study of response to subunit inactivated influenza vaccine. TCRdb re-called the RT-PCR reads through MiXCR, storing one row per CDR3 protein. Seen here are about 520,000 distinct CDR3 sequences, approximately 6.9% observed once, and the top ten hold around 13%. This CDR3 has 15 amino acids. Per the germline V gene, CDR1 is SGHTA and CDR2 is FQGNSA. The trim removed 2 bases at V and 8 bases at J, leaving 7 bases unmatched. Findings and caveats of the study: Few new T cells, the authors suggested, are recruited by each seasonal influenza vaccination.

The sequence derives from a man aged 50 to 69 who received an inactivated influenza vaccine. The V and J genes are TRBV7-2 and TRBJ2-2, with 8 bases aligning to TRBD2. Sequences were derived from PBMCs from blood, sampled roughly 24 months after vaccination. The CDR3 is CASSLSAGGWGELFF. As DNA, the CDR3 is TGTGCCAGCAGCTTAAGCGCGGGGGGTTGGGGGGAGCTGTTTTTT.